The source of this TCR beta chain is a study of identical twins. In its sample, this clonotype was seen a few times. Losses at the gene ends were 4 bases for V and 0 bases for J; bases not matched to a gene: 12. Germline V gives CDR1 LGHNA, CDR2 YNFKEQ. The CDR3 length is 17 residues. One entry per CDR3 protein results from TCRdb running MiXCR on the 5' RACE reads. The sample shows approximately 630,000 distinct CDR3 sequences, just over 7% of them seen only once. The same sample was also studied in work on yellow fever vaccine responses in identical twins.

Sequenced sample: PBMCs. This sequence joins TRBV4-2 and TRBJ2-7; 7 bases are a match to TRBD2. This sequence originates from a woman aged 18-30 years in good health. CDR3 DNA: TGTGCCAGCAGCCTCCAGCCTCAGCGGGGTGGCTCCTACGAGCAGTACTTC. It translates to CASSLQPQRGGSYEQYF.